The sequence of this TCR beta chain was determined in a study of Ad26.COV2.S vaccination and SARS-CoV-2 variants (dated by TCRdb to about 2021). In the study overall: Donors in the vaccine arm were drawn from COV1001, a phase I-IIa trial of Ad26.COV2.S in healthy adults that was multicentre, randomized, double-blind and placebo-controlled. Dosing of Ad26.COV2.S was intramuscular, at either 5x10^10 or 1x10^11 viral particles, delivered as one shot or as two shots spaced 56 days apart. TCRbeta repertoire sequencing served as the tool for gauging how specific and how broad the SARS-CoV-2-reactive T cell receptors were following Ad26.COV2.S vaccination. A total of 32 samples were included in the TCR-sequenced set, comprising about 20 Ad26.COV2.S vaccine recipients, 5 placebo recipients and 8 SARS-CoV-2 convalescent individuals. Trial participants were randomized into five groups of five, in which low-dose or high-dose Ad26.COV2.S was given once or twice, or placebo was given on both occasions. Throughout the experiments and outcome assessment, investigators stayed blinded to trial group allocation. What the research found in general, with its limitations: It was noted by the authors that total T cell responses may have been underestimated by the TCR breadth and depth analyses. Comparable non-spike TCR breadth was observed between vaccine and placebo recipients, consistent with only spike being contained in the vaccine. After vaccination, substantial breadth of spike-specific CD8+ and CD4+ T cell responses was reported. Ad26.COV2.S recipients had higher spike-specific TCR breadth than placebo recipients (P = 0.0014). Comparing responses between vaccine doses or regimens was not something the study was powered to do.

The treatment or condition label on this specimen signifies: approximately 18 received Ad26.COV2.S at low or high dose, single or two shots; 5 received placebo; per-sample allocation not given. Repertoires of vaccine and placebo recipients were sequenced from samples taken on day 63 after the first injection. Between 29 July and 7 August 2020, Cohort 1b enrolled 25 adults aged 18-55 years at one site in Boston, USA. Ad26.COV2.S consisted of a replication-incompetent adenovirus type 26 vector by which a prefusion-stabilized SARS-CoV-2 spike protein from the original Wuhan strain was expressed. In the case of this clone: The antigen it binds to is not known. Within one base of it there is no much larger clone, and no base qualities were kept.

As encoded in the germline V gene, CDR1 is LGHNA while CDR2 is YSLEER. The junction carries 12 bases between V and J, which are trimmed by 1 base and 6 bases respectively. The cysteine opens and the phenylalanine closes a CDR3 of 14 amino acids. The read is trimmed to its CDR3 DNA, 42 bases read in frame from base 1. The immunoSEQ Assay was used to sequence TCRbeta CDR3 regions. After extraction, genomic DNA underwent amplification by bias-controlled multiplex PCR, followed by high-throughput sequencing. The study's processing was this. To quantify the absolute abundance of every unique TCRbeta CDR3 region, sequences were collapsed and filtered. T cell fraction was estimated by normalization of TCRbeta template counts to usable DNA, with usable DNA being measured through amplification of reference genes present in all nucleated cells. Repertoire TCRs were annotated as SARS-CoV-2-specific by exact matching of V gene, CDR3 amino acid sequence and J gene to a known reactive TCR set. The reference SARS-CoV-2 TCR set was derived from MIRA and filtered for enrichment in COVID-19-positive ImmuneCODE repertoires, a step that removed public or cross-reactive TCRs. Based on the MIRA antigens, annotated TCRs were further analysed at the level of specific ORF or position within ORF. Breadth was defined as annotated unique rearrangements over total unique productive rearrangements; depth was the summed frequency of those rearrangements. Group comparisons of TCR breadth used two-sided Wilcoxon rank-sum tests. TCRdb mirrors the immuneACCESS table, restricted to in-frame sequences. Some clones are absent from its copies; in checked studies, under half trace to an unresolved V gene, and the reason for the others is unknown. V, J and clone size reflect that table, while D and trimming were determined from the DNA. This sample gives about 350,000 clones in total; about nine tenths of them show up just once. Jointly, the top ten make up around 6.6% of the sample.

Sequencing used peripheral blood, obtained in a trial of Ad26.COV2.S vaccine versus placebo. This receptor chain uses TRBV4-3 and TRBJ1-1; TRBD1 might be the D gene, on 5 matching bases. The receptor was isolated from a person between 18 and 65 years old who received the Ad26.COV2.S COVID-19 vaccine or a placebo. The bases read TGCGCCAGCAGCCAAGCGGGACGGGGCGCTGAAGCTTTCTTT. Its translation reads: CASSQAGRGAEAFF.